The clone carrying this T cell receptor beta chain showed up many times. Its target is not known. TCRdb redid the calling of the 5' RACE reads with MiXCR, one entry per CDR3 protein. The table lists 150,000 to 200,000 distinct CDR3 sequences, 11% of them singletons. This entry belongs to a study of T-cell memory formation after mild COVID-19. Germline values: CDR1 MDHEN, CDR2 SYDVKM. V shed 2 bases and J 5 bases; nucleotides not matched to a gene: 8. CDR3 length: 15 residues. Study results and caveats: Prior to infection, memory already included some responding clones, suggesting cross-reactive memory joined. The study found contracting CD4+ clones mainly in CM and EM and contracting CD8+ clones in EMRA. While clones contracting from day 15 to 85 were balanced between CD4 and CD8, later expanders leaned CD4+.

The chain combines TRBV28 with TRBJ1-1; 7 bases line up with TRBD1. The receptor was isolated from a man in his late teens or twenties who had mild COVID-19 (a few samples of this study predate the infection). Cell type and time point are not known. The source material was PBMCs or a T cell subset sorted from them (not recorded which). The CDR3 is CASSLGDRVGTEAFF. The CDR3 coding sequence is TGTGCCAGCAGTTTAGGTGACAGGGTGGGAACTGAAGCTTTCTTT. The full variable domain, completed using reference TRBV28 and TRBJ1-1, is DVKVTQSSRYLVKRTGEKVFLECVQDMDHENMFWYRQDPGLGLRLIYFSYDVKMKEKGDIPEGYSVSREKKERFSLILESASTNQTSMYLCASSLGDRVGTEAFFGQGTRLTVV.